The 26 T cell receptor beta chains listed next were all sequenced from one sample in a study of cytomegalovirus exposure and HLA in healthy donors. A multiplex PCR was run with 60 Vbeta primers and 13 Jbeta primers. Produced via immunoSEQ multiplex PCR; TCRdb's table is partial and in-frame only. This sample's table has roughly 190,000 clones. The source material was PBMCs. These TCRs come from a woman between 18 and 30 years old in good health and CMV-seropositive.

The chain carries TRBV5-6 and TRBJ2-7; TRBD1 is a possible D gene (6 bases). The CDR3 is 14 residues long. Germline V gene data show CDR1 as SGHDT and CDR2 as YYEEEE. V was cut by 7 bases and J by 1 base, with 15 bases left in between. CDR3: CASSGGPHSYEQYF. The CDR3 DNA reads TGTGCCAGCTCTGGGGGCCCCCATTCCTACGAGCAGTACTTC. Together with reference TRBV5-6 and TRBJ2-7, the CDR3 gives the full variable domain: DAGVTQSPTHLIKTRGQQVTLRCSPKSGHDTVSWYQQALGQGPQFIFQYYEEEERQRGNFPDRFSGHQFPNYSSELNVNALLLGDSALYLCASSGGPHSYEQYFGPGTRLTVT.

This chain connects TRBV7-9 to TRBJ2-5, with TRBD2 matching 9 bases. Germline V gene lookup returns CDR1 SEHNR and CDR2 FQNEAQ (reference sequence). This CDR3 spans 16 amino acids. The V gene end was trimmed by 4 bases and the J gene end by 2 bases; junction bases not matched to a gene: 8. CDR3 in DNA: TGTGCCAGCAGCTCAGGACTAGCGCTCCAACAAGAGACCCAGTACTTC. This gives the protein CASSSGLALQQETQYF.

The chain joins TRBV4-3 to TRBJ2-7; maybe TRBD2 (5 bases). The CDR3 covers 15 residues. Germline V gene lookup returns CDR1 LGHNA and CDR2 YSLEER. V was shortened by 0 bases and J by 2 bases, with 11 bases between the two germline ends. The CDR3 sequence is CASSQEWFGTYEQYF. The CDR3 DNA follows: TGCGCCAGCAGCCAAGAATGGTTCGGGACCTACGAGCAGTACTTC.

The V call is TRBV6-5, the J call TRBJ1-1; perhaps TRBD1 as D (5 bases). The V gene's germline CDR1 is MNHEY and CDR2 SVGAGI. The CDR3 totals 13 residues. Trimming left V 7 bases short and J 3 bases short, with 12 bases between. The CDR3 region is CASTPDTYTEAFF. The CDR3, as DNA: TGTGCCAGCACCCCGGACACCTACACTGAAGCTTTCTTT.

V is TRBV7-2 and J is TRBJ2-2, with TRBD1 matching over 7 bases. Germline-derived CDR1 and CDR2 are SGHTA and FQGNSA. The CDR3 has 15 amino acids. V was clipped by 5 bases and J by 0 bases; unmatched bases: 3. The CDR3 loop reads CASSQQGSNTGELFF. DNA of the CDR3: TGTGCCAGCAGCCAACAGGGGTCGAACACCGGGGAGCTGTTTTTT.

The chain employs TRBV30 and TRBJ1-1; 8 nucleotides align to TRBD1. V lost 3 bases, J lost 2 bases, and 5 bases stayed unmatched. There are 14 residues in the CDR3. CDR1 is GTSNPN, CDR2 SVGIG, per germline (reference sequence). In DNA, the CDR3 is TGTGCCTGGAGGGGGGACAGGTTAAACACTGAAGCTTTCTTT. This sequence encodes CAWRGDRLNTEAFF.

This chain uses TRBV15 with TRBJ1-1; TRBD1 is a possible D gene (6 bases). V was pared by 1 base and J by 3 bases, with 9 bases between. In germline, CDR1 is LNHNV, CDR2 YYDKDF (reference sequence). The CDR3 loop spans 14 amino acids. CDR3 sequence (DNA): TGTGCCACCAGCAGAGCGTCAGGGGACACTGAAGCTTTCTTT. It is translated as CATSRASGDTEAFF.

V gene TRBV6-6 combines with J gene TRBJ1-2, with D unresolved. There are 16 residues in the CDR3. Trimming took 0 bases from V and 4 from J, leaving 15 bases between them. From germline, CDR1 is MNHNY and CDR2 SVGAGI (reference sequence). This chain's CDR3 is CASSYSGQIPPYGYTF. CDR3 sequence (DNA): TGTGCCAGCAGTTACTCTGGGCAGATCCCTCCCTATGGCTACACCTTC.

This chain joins TRBV4-2 and TRBJ1-2; perhaps TRBD1 as D (6 bases). The CDR3 loop spans 14 amino acids. The V gene lost 4 bases and the J gene lost 6 bases, with 15 bases spanning the gap. Germline CDR1 LGHNA, CDR2 YNFKEQ. This CDR3 reads CASSPSGQGDGYTF. CDR3 sequence (DNA): TGTGCCAGCAGCCCCTCGGGACAAGGAGATGGCTACACCTTC.

The V gene is TRBV6-1, the J gene TRBJ2-7, with 8 positions matching TRBD2. The CDR3 totals 14 residues. Germline lookup yields CDR1 MNHNS and CDR2 SASEGT. Trimming took 6 bases from V and 4 from J; bases not matched to a gene: 8. CDR3: CASSQASGRYEQYF. The CDR3 bases are TGTGCCAGCAGCCAGGCCAGCGGGAGATACGAGCAGTACTTC.

This rearrangement joins TRBV5-1 to TRBJ2-7, with D possibly matching TRBD2 (5 bases). The V gene lost 1 base and the J gene lost 6 bases, with 14 bases spanning the gap. CDR3 length: 14 amino acids. Germline V gene data show CDR1 as SGHRS and CDR2 as YFSETQ. The CDR3 nucleotides read TGCGCCAGCAGCTTGTCGGCGGGCGGACCCGAGCAGTACTTC. Its translation is CASSLSAGGPEQYF. The whole variable domain, filled in from reference TRBV5-1 and TRBJ2-7, reads KAGVTQTPRYLIKTRGQQVTLSCSPISGHRSVSWYQQTPGQGLQFLFEYFSETQRNKGNFPGRFSGRQFSNSRSEMNVSTLELGDSALYLCASSLSAGGPEQYFGPGTRLTVT.

The chain uses TRBV4-1 and TRBJ1-2, with TRBD1 identical over 7 bases. J gave up 5 bases and V 0 bases, and 15 bases lay outside the gene matches. In germline, CDR1 is MGHRA, CDR2 YSYEKL. The CDR3 runs to 18 residues. The CDR3 nucleotides are TGCGCCAGCAGCCAAGATAACGGGGAAACAGGGGCCTATTATGGCTACACCTTC. As protein: CASSQDNGETGAYYGYTF.

The chain combines TRBV2 with TRBJ2-7; tentative D call: TRBD2 (6 bases). The CDR3 contains 16 residues. The V end lost 5 bases, the J end lost 0 bases, and 17 bases lay between the germline ends. Germline V CDR1 and CDR2: SNHLY, FYNNEI. As DNA, the CDR3 is TGTGCCAGCAGTCCCTCCCCTAGCGAGACCTCCTACGAGCAGTACTTC. Amino acid sequence: CASSPSPSETSYEQYF.

In the case of this clone: Mismatch with germline at one junction end may stem from a read error. The CDR3 DNA sequence: TGCGCCAGCAGTTTGGGCCCAGGGGGCACCTATGGCTACACCTTC. Translation gives CASSLGPGGTYGYTF. The rearrangement joins TRBV5-1 to TRBJ1-2; 8 nucleotides agree with TRBD1. CDR1 and CDR2 from the germline V gene are SGHRS and YFSETQ. The CDR3 length is 15 residues.

The rearrangement links TRBV5-4 to TRBJ2-5, with D perhaps matching TRBD1 (6 bases). There are 14 residues in the CDR3. Germline V lookup: CDR1 SGHNT, CDR2 YYREEE (reference sequence). Trimming removed 4 bases at V and 11 bases at J, with 21 bases between. The CDR3 DNA reads TGTGCCAGCAGCGTCTCTAGTCAGGGGCGAACTCAGTACTTC. Encoded protein: CASSVSSQGRTQYF. The full variable domain, its missing parts supplied by reference TRBV5-4 and TRBJ2-5, is ETGVTQSPTHLIKTRGQQVTLRCSSQSGHNTVSWYQQALGQGPQFIFQYYREEENGRGNFPPRFSGLQFPNYSSELNVNALELDDSALYLCASSVSSQGRTQYFGPGTRLLVL.

The chain combines TRBV10-3 with TRBJ1-5; TRBD1 matches 12 bases. This CDR3 region has 16 residues. V was clipped by 6 bases and J by 3 bases; unmatched bases: 6. Germline V gives CDR1 ENHRY, CDR2 SYGVKD. The CDR3 spells CAISAGTGGINQPQHF. CDR3 nucleotide sequence: TGTGCCATCAGCGCCGGGACAGGGGGCATCAATCAGCCCCAGCATTTT.

This chain uses TRBV19 with TRBJ2-2; D is possibly TRBD2 (7 bases). Germline CDR1 reads LNHDA; CDR2 reads SQIVND (reference sequence). V was trimmed by 5 bases and J by 4 bases, leaving 14 bases between them. This CDR3 has 15 amino acids. Here the CDR3 reads CASSRRGAATGELFF. In nucleotides, the CDR3 is TGTGCCAGTAGTCGTCGGGGGGCGGCCACCGGGGAGCTGTTTTTT.

This sequence joins TRBV2 and TRBJ1-5; unclear D gene. CDR1 is SNHLY and CDR2 is FYNNEI in the germline V gene. This CDR3 contains 14 residues. Trimming shortened V by 1 base and J by 4 bases, and 8 bases separated the two germline ends. CDR3 nucleotides: TGTGCCAGCAGTGAAGTGTGGAGTAATCAGCCCCAGCATTTT. It is translated as CASSEVWSNQPQHF.

The V gene is TRBV30, the J gene TRBJ1-1, with TRBD1 as a possible D gene (5 bases). CDR1 GTSNPN and CDR2 SVGIG come from the germline V gene (reference sequence). V was clipped by 7 bases and J by 3 bases, with 15 bases between them. The CDR3 runs to 13 residues. The CDR3 reads CALAWRGDTEAFF. The CDR3 nucleotides are TGTGCCTTGGCCTGGAGGGGAGACACTGAAGCTTTCTTT.

The CDR3 DNA sequence: TGCGCCAGCAGCCGGTCGGGACTAGCGGGAGGAGGGGCAGATACGCAGTATTTT. Translation: CASSRSGLAGGGADTQYF. The rearrangement joins TRBV4-1 to TRBJ2-3, with 15 bases matching TRBD2. Losses at the gene ends were 4 bases for V and 4 bases for J; bases not matched to a gene: 9. CDR3 length: 18 residues. Germline V gene sequence: CDR1 MGHRA, CDR2 YSYEKL.

As DNA, the CDR3 is TGTGCCACCAGCCCGCGGACTAGCGGGTACGAGCAGTACTTC. Protein sequence: CATSPRTSGYEQYF. This chain links TRBV15 with TRBJ2-7; the match to TRBD2 covers 11 bases. Germline V gene sequence: CDR1 LNHNV, CDR2 YYDKDF (reference sequence). Trimming removed 5 bases from V and 4 bases from J; junction bases left unmatched: 4. The CDR3 spans 14 residues.

This rearrangement joins TRBV12-5 to TRBJ2-7; 9 bases line up with TRBD1. V lost 5 bases and J lost 2; bases outside the gene matches: 4. In germline, CDR1 is LGHNT, CDR2 FRNRAP. This CDR3 region has 14 residues. The CDR3 reads CASGTGQGPYEQYF. In nucleotides, the CDR3 is TGTGCTAGTGGTACCGGACAGGGGCCCTACGAGCAGTACTTC.

The rearrangement links TRBV6-5 to TRBJ1-5; D call uncertain. Germline CDR1 and CDR2: MNHEY and SVGAGI. V gave up 3 bases and J gave up 0 bases, with 9 bases separating them. CDR3 length: 15 amino acids. CDR3 in DNA: TGTGCCAGCAGTTATGAGGAGTATAGCAATCAGCCCCAGCATTTT. It specifies CASSYEEYSNQPQHF.

The chain employs TRBV19 and TRBJ2-7; possibly TRBD2 for D (5 bases). The CDR3 is 14 residues long. The germline V gene has CDR1 LNHDA and CDR2 SQIVND (reference sequence). The V end lost 4 bases, the J end lost 6 bases, and 16 bases lay between the germline ends. The CDR3 region has the DNA TGTGCCAGTAGTACGACTACAATTACCACCGAGCAGTACTTC. Its protein product is CASSTTTITTEQYF.

V is TRBV5-1 and J is TRBJ2-3; D is ambiguous. The germline V gene encodes CDR1 SGHRS and CDR2 YFSETQ. V gave up 4 bases and J gave up 2 bases, with 5 bases separating them. There are 12 residues in the CDR3. As DNA, the CDR3 is TGCGCCAGCAGCCGTTACACAGATACGCAGTATTTT. It translates to CASSRYTDTQYF.

The J gene is TRBJ1-2, the V gene TRBV4-3; maybe TRBD1 (5 bases). CDR3 length: 16 residues. CDR1 LGHNA and CDR2 YSLEER come from the germline V gene. Trimming took off 0 bases at V and 0 bases at J, with 11 bases between the two ends. The CDR3 here is CASSQEWAGPNYGYTF. CDR3 in DNA: TGCGCCAGCAGCCAAGAATGGGCGGGACCTAACTATGGCTACACCTTC.